This T cell receptor beta chain came from a study of blood T cell repertoires in COVID-19. Study at large: T cells, B-cell-depleted T cells, or PBMCs supplied cDNA or gDNA.

V trimming: 4 bases; J trimming: 0 bases; junction bases outside the gene matches: 7. The CDR3 spans 18 residues. Germline V gene lookup returns CDR1 SGHTA and CDR2 FQGTGA. Measured with immunoSEQ multiplex PCR; TCRdb has only the in-frame clones, and not every one. The sample shows around 230,000 clones, over 70% of them seen only once. This TCR was recovered from a woman aged 50 to 60 with acute or convalescent COVID-19. Sequenced material: peripheral blood. The rearrangement joins TRBV7-3 to TRBJ2-3; 13 bases fit TRBD2. The CDR3 coding sequence is TGTGCCAGCAGCTCGGGACTAGCGGGGCCGATTAGCACAGATACGCAGTATTTT. It translates to CASSSGLAGPISTDTQYF.